Listed below are T cell receptor beta chains from one sample, sequenced in a study of shared clonotypes between healthy human individuals. Assay: immunoSEQ multiplex PCR; the TCRdb copy retains only in-frame clones and omits some. The table includes about 1,500,000 clones, around 95% detected once. Specimen: naive CD4+ T cells sorted from blood. The receptors were sampled from a man in his thirties or forties in good health. The CDR3 runs from the conserved cysteine through the conserved F or W. D genes are given only for firm matches. The size entry is marked missing in some rows and otherwise reads once, few, many or a size class.

v_gene	abundance	d_gene	j_gene	CDR3aa	CDR3nt
TRBV28	NA	TRBD1	TRBJ2-7	CASRTGTGAEEQYF	TGTGCCAGCAGAACCGGGACAGGGGCTGAAGAGCAGTACTTC
TRBV5-1	NA	TRBD1	TRBJ2-3	CASSLGQGPDTQYF	TGCGCCAGCAGCTTGGGACAGGGACCAGATACGCAGTATTTT
TRBV2	NA	NA	TRBJ1-4	CASSRGAGENEKLFF	TGTGCCAGCAGTCGAGGGGCCGGGGAGAATGAAAAACTGTTTTTT
TRBV5-4	NA	TRBD2	TRBJ2-5	CASSPRTSGGGETQYF	TGTGCCAGCAGCCCGAGGACATCCGGGGGGGGAGAGACCCAGTACTTC
TRBV18	NA	NA	TRBJ2-7	CASSSSRDFHEQYF	TGTGCCAGCTCATCGTCCCGGGACTTCCACGAGCAGTACTTC
TRBV4-3	NA	NA	TRBJ1-2	CASSPLGGNGYTF	TGCGCCAGCAGCCCCCTCGGAGGCAATGGCTACACCTTC
TRBV14	NA	NA	TRBJ1-1	CASSHYRGGTEAFF	TGTGCCAGCAGCCATTATAGGGGTGGCACTGAAGCTTTCTTT
TRBV7-9	NA	NA	TRBJ2-3	CASSLATGSTDTQYF	TGTGCCAGCAGCTTAGCGACAGGTAGCACAGATACGCAGTATTTT
TRBV12-2	NA	NA	TRBJ2-5	CASRLGGEETQYF	TGTGCAAGTCGCTTAGGGGGGGAAGAGACCCAGTACTTC
TRBV11-3	NA	TRBD1	TRBJ2-3	CASSIGQGATDTQYF	TGTGCCAGCAGCATTGGACAGGGGGCAACAGATACGCAGTATTTT
TRBV28	NA	TRBD2	TRBJ2-3	CASSLIAGSPDTQYF	TGTGCCAGCAGTCTTATAGCGGGAAGCCCAGATACGCAGTATTTT
TRBV5-1	NA	NA	TRBJ2-2	CASSPGRGATNTGELFF	TGCGCCAGCAGCCCAGGCCGGGGGGCAACGAACACCGGGGAGCTGTTTTTT
TRBV7-2	NA	NA	TRBJ2-3	CASSLSRDLGTQYF	TGTGCCAGCAGCTTATCGCGGGACCTAGGTACGCAGTATTTT
TRBV7-2	NA	NA	TRBJ1-1	CASSPYRVTEAFF	TGTGCCAGCAGCCCTTATCGAGTAACTGAAGCTTTCTTT
TRBV7-8	NA	NA	TRBJ1-5	CASSNEQGYQPQHF	TGTGCCAGCAGCAACGAACAGGGATATCAGCCCCAGCATTTT
TRBV4-3	NA	NA	TRBJ2-7	CASSQDTAGEQYF	TGCGCCAGCAGCCAAGATACGGCGGGGGAGCAGTACTTC
TRBV7-8	NA	TRBD2	TRBJ2-1	CASSARLAGHEQFF	TGTGCCAGCAGCGCCAGACTAGCGGGGCATGAGCAGTTCTTC
TRBV2	NA	NA	TRBJ2-1	CASSPVRNNEQFF	TGTGCCAGCAGCCCGGTCCGAAACAATGAGCAGTTCTTC
TRBV7-9	NA	NA	TRBJ1-1	CASSVYPEAFF	TGTGCCAGCAGCGTATATCCAGAAGCTTTCTTT
TRBV5-1	NA	TRBD1	TRBJ1-4	CASSLTGASEKLFF	TGCGCCAGCAGCCTGACAGGGGCGAGTGAAAAACTGTTTTTT
TRBV28	NA	NA	TRBJ2-3	CASSLNLPRGFDTQYF	TGTGCCAGCAGTCTCAATCTCCCGAGAGGATTTGATACGCAGTATTTT
TRBV5-1	NA	TRBD2	TRBJ2-2	CASSLAALGGGRTNTGELFF	TGCGCCAGCAGCTTGGCCGCCCTGGGAGGCGGGAGAACGAACACCGGGGAGCTGTTTTTT
TRBV7-8	NA	NA	TRBJ2-7	CASSFSSYEQYF	TGTGCCAGCAGCTTTAGCTCCTACGAGCAGTACTTC
TRBV11-3	NA	NA	TRBJ2-3	CASSLGGGNTQYF	TGTGCCAGCAGCTTAGGCGGCGGGAACACGCAGTATTTT
TRBV9	NA	NA	TRBJ2-6	CASSVVPGANVLTF	TGTGCCAGCAGCGTAGTCCCTGGGGCCAACGTCCTGACTTTC
TRBV27	NA	NA	TRBJ2-5	CASSLMGLWRETQYF	TGTGCCAGCAGTTTAATGGGCTTATGGAGGGAGACCCAGTACTTC
TRBV29-1	NA	NA	TRBJ2-1	CSVARTTLNNEQFF	TGCAGCGTTGCCCGGACAACCTTAAACAATGAGCAGTTCTTC
TRBV10-2	NA	NA	TRBJ1-4	CATSYQGNEKLFF	TGCGCCACCTCTTACCAGGGGAATGAAAAACTGTTTTTT
TRBV7-2	NA	NA	TRBJ2-2	CASSLRPFTGELFF	TGTGCCAGCAGCTTAAGGCCCTTCACCGGGGAGCTGTTTTTT
TRBV2	NA	NA	TRBJ1-3	CARDEGGNTIYF	TGTGCCCGGGACGAGGGTGGAAACACCATATATTTT
TRBV5-1	NA	NA	TRBJ2-7	CASSLGFRESSYKQYF	TGCGCCAGCAGCTTGGGGTTTAGAGAGAGCTCCTACAAGCAGTACTTC
TRBV29-1	NA	NA	TRBJ2-5	CSVGITGTQYF	TGCAGCGTTGGGATAACAGGGACCCAGTACTTC
TRBV6-1	once	NA	TRBJ2-7	CASRDGIYDLYEQYF	TGTGCCAGCAGGGACGGGATATATGACCTCTACGAGCAGTACTTC
TRBV27	NA	NA	TRBJ1-5	CASSPFGVDLSNQPQHF	TGTGCCAGCAGCCCATTTGGGGTGGACCTTAGCAATCAGCCCCAGCATTTT
TRBV11-2	NA	NA	TRBJ1-2	CASSLLQAGGYTF	TGTGCCAGCAGCTTGCTGCAGGCGGGCGGCTACACCTTC
TRBV6-6	NA	NA	TRBJ1-5	CASSYSPGQPQHF	TGTGCCAGCAGTTACTCTCCGGGCCAGCCCCAGCATTTT
TRBV6-5	NA	NA	TRBJ2-7	CASSRGHSYYEQYF	TGTGCCAGCAGTCGAGGGCATTCATACTACGAGCAGTACTTC
TRBV7-3	NA	NA	TRBJ2-3	CASRDGSTDTQYF	TGTGCCAGCAGGGACGGAAGCACAGATACGCAGTATTTT
TRBV5-4	NA	NA	TRBJ2-4	CASSLKDGRGPKNIQYF	TGTGCCAGCAGCTTGAAGGACGGGAGGGGGCCCAAAAACATTCAGTACTTC
TRBV6-1	NA	NA	TRBJ1-4	CASSTSATNEKLFF	TGTGCCAGCAGTACCTCGGCAACTAATGAAAAACTGTTTTTT
TRBV6-5	NA	NA	TRBJ2-1	CASSYPAGGVYEQFF	TGTGCCAGCAGTTACCCTGCAGGGGGGGTATATGAGCAGTTCTTC